This TCR beta chain was recorded in a study of response to subunit inactivated influenza vaccine. Overall study findings and caveats: With each seasonal influenza vaccination, the authors suggested, few new T cells are recruited.

TCRdb itself ran the RT-PCR reads through MiXCR, one entry per CDR3 protein. The sample includes hundreds of thousands of distinct CDR3 sequences, about 17% of them seen just once. V shed 0 bases and J shed 2 bases, with 11 bases lying between them. Germline V gene sequence: CDR1 SQVTM, CDR2 ANQGSEA. This CDR3 has 15 residues. The sample holds a few counts of this clonotype. Its antigen is not identified. V is TRBV29-1 and J is TRBJ1-3, with D tentatively TRBD1 (6 bases). This specimen was CD4+ T cells sorted from PBMCs, taken around 2 years after vaccination. This receptor was taken from a man aged 50 to 69 who received an inactivated influenza vaccine. CDR3 protein: CSVEEQGAAGNTIYF. Here the CDR3 DNA reads TGCAGCGTTGAAGAACAGGGAGCGGCTGGAAACACCATATATTTT.